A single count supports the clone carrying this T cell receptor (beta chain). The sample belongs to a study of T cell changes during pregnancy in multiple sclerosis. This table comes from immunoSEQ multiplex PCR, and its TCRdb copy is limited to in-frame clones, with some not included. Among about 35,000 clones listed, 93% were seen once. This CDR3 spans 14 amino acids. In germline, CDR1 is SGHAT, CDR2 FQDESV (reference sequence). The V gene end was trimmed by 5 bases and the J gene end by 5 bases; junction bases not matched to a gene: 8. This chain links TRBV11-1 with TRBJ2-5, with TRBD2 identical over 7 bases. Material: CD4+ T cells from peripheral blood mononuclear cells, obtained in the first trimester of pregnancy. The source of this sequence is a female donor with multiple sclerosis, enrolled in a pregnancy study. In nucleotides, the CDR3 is TGTGCCAGCAGCCAGGGAGGGGTGACGGAGACCCAGTACTTC. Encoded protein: CASSQGGVTETQYF.